A selection of T cell receptor beta chains follows, all from one sample in a study of blood T cell repertoires in COVID-19. TCRdb's table, derived via immunoSEQ multiplex PCR, lists solely in-frame clones and lacks some. The sample consists of 60,000 or so clones, about four fifths of them appearing once. The sequenced sample consisted of peripheral blood. These receptors were taken from a human donor in a cohort sampled during active COVID-19. Each CDR3 is given with its conserved first and last residue. D genes are given only for firm matches. Clone size is not always given. Where it is, it says once, few, many or a class for expanded clones.

.,TRBV27,.,TRBJ2-7,TGTGCCAGCAGCCGAGACAGGAAGCAGTACTTC,CASSRDRKQYF
.,TRBV15,few,TRBJ2-6,TGTGCCACCAGCAGAGATTACAGCTCTGGGGCCAACGTCCTGACTTTC,CATSRDYSSGANVLTF
.,TRBV7-8,.,TRBJ1-5,TGTGCCAGCAGCCCGATGGGGCAGAATAGCAATCAGCCCCAGCATTTT,CASSPMGQNSNQPQHF
.,TRBV7-3,.,TRBJ2-3,TGTGCCAGCAGCTCCCAGGGTTCGGCAGATACGCAGTATTTT,CASSSQGSADTQYF
.,TRBV5-4,few,TRBJ2-2,TGTGCCAGCAGCTTGAGGAATGCGGGGCGGACCGGGGAGCTGTTTTTT,CASSLRNAGRTGELFF
TRBD2,TRBV14,.,TRBJ2-1,TGTGCCAGCAGCCAGTTGCCTAGCGGGAGGTTGGATGAGCAGTTCTTC,CASSQLPSGRLDEQFF
TRBD1,TRBV18,.,TRBJ1-1,TGTGCCAGCTCAAGGGACAGAAACACTGAAGCTTTCTTT,CASSRDRNTEAFF
TRBD1,TRBV28,.,TRBJ1-5,TGTGCCAGCAGACCGGGACAGGGGCATCAGCCCCAGCATTTT,CASRPGQGHQPQHF
TRBD2,TRBV6-5,.,TRBJ2-1,TGTGCCAGTCGACTGGGAGGGTACAATGAGCAGTTCTTC,CASRLGGYNEQFF
TRBD1,TRBV7-9,.,TRBJ2-7,TGTGCCAGCAGCTTAGGGGACAGGGCCGAGCAGTACTTC,CASSLGDRAEQYF
.,TRBV19,.,TRBJ2-2,TGTGCCAGTAGGTGGCAGGGAACCGGGGAGCTGTTTTTT,CASRWQGTGELFF
.,TRBV5-1,.,TRBJ2-1,TGCGCCAGCAGCTTGGACGGACTATCGCGGGGTGAGCAGTTCTTC,CASSLDGLSRGEQFF
TRBD2,TRBV5-4,.,TRBJ2-7,TGTGCCAGCAGCCTTTCATGGGGACTAGCGGGAGTCGAGCAGTACTTC,CASSLSWGLAGVEQYF
TRBD1,TRBV5-4,.,TRBJ1-2,TGTGCCAGCACCTACTTGGGACAGGGGGCCGGTGGCTACACCTTC,CASTYLGQGAGGYTF
.,TRBV4-2,.,TRBJ2-1,TGTGCCAGCAGCCCCCGCCTAGCGACGAGCTCCTACAATGAGCAGTTCTTC,CASSPRLATSSYNEQFF
.,TRBV4-1,many,TRBJ1-4,TGCGCCAGCAGCCATCCGAGGTTGAGCGAAAAACTGTTTTTT,CASSHPRLSEKLFF
.,TRBV6-5,.,TRBJ2-1,TGTGCCAGCAGTTACTCGGCGACTAACGCCTTTGAGCAGTTCTTC,CASSYSATNAFEQFF
.,TRBV2,.,TRBJ2-1,TGTGCCAGCAGTCGGAACAGGGACAATGAGCAGTTCTTC,CASSRNRDNEQFF
TRBD2,TRBV5-5,once,TRBJ2-7,TGTGCCAGCAGCTCCCAAGTTTTGGTAGCGGGAGGCCTTAACGAGCAGTACTTC,CASSSQVLVAGGLNEQYF
.,TRBV28,.,TRBJ2-1,TGTGCCAGCAGTCTTCCCGGGACAACCTACAATGAGCAGTTCTTC,CASSLPGTTYNEQFF
TRBD1,TRBV11-3,.,TRBJ2-7,TGTGCCAGCAGCTTAGGTGGGGACAGCCCAGAGCAGTACTTC,CASSLGGDSPEQYF
.,TRBV20-1,few,TRBJ2-7,TGCAGTGCTAGTTTGCGGAACTCCTACGAGCAGTACTTC,CSASLRNSYEQYF
.,TRBV4-1,.,TRBJ1-2,TGCGCCAGCAGCCAAGATATCGAGTCTGGCTACACCTTC,CASSQDIESGYTF
TRBD2,TRBV30,.,TRBJ2-1,TGTGCCTGGACTAGCGGGGGGATTAAAAATGAGCAGTTCTTC,CAWTSGGIKNEQFF
.,TRBV7-8,.,TRBJ1-3,TGTGCCAGCAGCTTAGAGAGAATCGGAAACACCATATATTTT,CASSLERIGNTIYF
TRBD1,TRBV7-3,.,TRBJ2-5,TGTGCCAGCAGCTGGGACAGGGGGGAGACCCAGTACTTC,CASSWDRGETQYF
.,TRBV6-5,.,TRBJ2-1,TGTGCCAGCAGCCAAGGACAGGAGCAGTTCTTC,CASSQGQEQFF
.,TRBV6-5,once,TRBJ1-2,TGTGCCAGCAGACGATCCATTAGGGGACTATCTGGCTACACCTTC,CASRRSIRGLSGYTF